Following are 10 T cell receptor beta chains from one sample sequenced in a study of T cells after yellow fever vaccination. TCRdb analysed the 5' RACE reads with MiXCR anew, one entry per CDR3 protein. The table lists hundreds of thousands of distinct CDR3 sequences, about a fifth of them singletons. Sequencing used PBMCs, obtained about 20 days after the first yellow fever vaccination. The receptors shown here come from a man between 18 and 35 years old who received the YFV17D yellow fever vaccine.

The chain recombines TRBV5-1 with TRBJ2-5; 8 nucleotides line up with TRBD2. This CDR3 has 16 residues. CDR1 is SGHRS, CDR2 YFSETQ, per germline. Unmatched junction bases numbered 8, after V lost 1 base and J lost 3 bases. The CDR3 sequence: CASSLTGTSGEETQYF. CDR3 coding DNA: TGCGCCAGCAGCTTGACCGGGACTAGTGGAGAAGAGACCCAGTACTTC.

The rearrangement links TRBV7-2 to TRBJ2-2, with D uncertain. V dropped 5 bases and J dropped 4 bases, with 17 bases sitting between them. Germline CDR1 and CDR2: SGHTA and FQGNSA. The CDR3 totals 16 residues. CDR3 residues: CASSPRWTSATGELFF. DNA of the CDR3: TGTGCCAGCAGCCCCCGCTGGACCAGCGCCACCGGGGAGCTGTTTTTT.

This clonotype was recorded a few times. J is TRBJ1-5 and V is TRBV12-3 or TRBV12-4; D unresolved. V lost 1 base and J lost 9, with 10 bases in between. The CDR3 has 13 amino acids. The CDR3 DNA follows: TGTGCCAGCAGTTTAGGCAGAAGTTCGCCCCAGCATTTT. It is translated as CASSLGRSSPQHF.

This clonotype came up a few times. The chain uses TRBV5-4 and TRBJ1-1; D uncertain. CDR1 is SGHNT, CDR2 YYREEE, per germline (reference sequence). The V end lost 0 bases, the J end lost 6 bases, and 15 bases lay between the germline ends. The CDR3 is 15 residues long. CDR3 region: CASSLGSASASEAFF. The CDR3 bases are TGTGCCAGCAGCTTGGGAAGTGCAAGCGCCTCTGAAGCTTTCTTT.

The J gene is TRBJ2-3, the V gene TRBV5-4; 9 bases align to TRBD1. Per germline, CDR1 SGHNT and CDR2 YYREEE (reference sequence). The CDR3 spans 16 residues. The V gene end was trimmed by 0 bases and the J gene end by 3 bases; junction bases not matched to a gene: 5. The CDR3: CASSLGRQGGTDTQYF. For the CDR3, the DNA is TGTGCCAGCAGCTTGGGGCGACAGGGGGGGACAGATACGCAGTATTTT. Together with reference TRBV5-4 and TRBJ2-3, the CDR3 gives the full variable domain: ETGVTQSPTHLIKTRGQQVTLRCSSQSGHNTVSWYQQALGQGPQFIFQYYREEENGRGNFPPRFSGLQFPNYSSELNVNALELDDSALYLCASSLGRQGGTDTQYFGPGTRLTVL.

The genes are TRBV20-1 and TRBJ1-6, with 8 bases matching TRBD1. The CDR3 has 13 residues. J lost 14 bases, V lost 7 bases, and 13 bases had no gene match. The germline CDR1 and CDR2 sequences are DFQATT and SNEGSKA (reference sequence). For the CDR3, the DNA is TGCAGTGGGGCGACAGGGGTCCTTTCTACCCTCCACTTT. It translates to CSGATGVLSTLHF.

DNA for the CDR3: TGTGCCAGCAGTTTAGCAAGTTTAAGGCAGCAGTTCTTC. This gives the protein CASSLASLRQQFF. This rearrangement joins TRBV12-3 or TRBV12-4 to TRBJ2-1; unclear D gene. V shed 0 bases and J shed 11 bases, with 11 bases lying between them. CDR3 length equals 13 residues.

V gene TRBV5-1 combines with J gene TRBJ2-3; maybe TRBD2 (6 bases). Trimming cost V 4 bases and J 2 bases, with 11 bases left between them. This CDR3 is 14 amino acids long. From germline, CDR1 is SGHRS and CDR2 YFSETQ. The CDR3 bases are TGCGCCAGCAGCCTGGGACTGGTCACAGATACGCAGTATTTT. It encodes CASSLGLVTDTQYF.

The J gene is TRBJ1-5, the V gene TRBV28, with 10 bases identical to TRBD1. The CDR3 length is 16 residues. The V gene end was trimmed by 2 bases and the J gene end by 6 bases; junction bases not matched to a gene: 7. Germline V gene data show CDR1 as MDHEN and CDR2 as SYDVKM. The CDR3 is CASSLTQGTGAQPQHF. The CDR3 bases are TGTGCCAGCAGTTTAACCCAAGGGACAGGGGCTCAGCCCCAGCATTTT.

The chain has TRBV6-1 and TRBJ2-7; a weak D match, TRBD1 (6 bases). This CDR3 spans 13 amino acids. The germline V and J ends were trimmed by 6 bases and 4 bases, with 13 bases remaining between them. CDR1 is MNHNS, CDR2 SASEGT, per germline. CDR3 sequence reads: CASRPTGSYEQYV. DNA of the CDR3: TGTGCCAGCAGACCGACAGGATCTTACGAGCAGTACGTC.